Below are 17 T cell receptor beta chains sequenced from a single sample in a study of Tregs in tolerant kidney transplant recipients. Mixed chimerism was transient after nonmyeloablative marrow transplants from related graft donors. This table comes from immunoSEQ multiplex PCR, and its TCRdb copy is limited to in-frame clones, with some not included. Counted here are fewer than 60,000 clones, approximately 90% occurring once; the ten biggest clones make up roughly 15%. Sequences were derived from CD8+ T cells from blood (PBMCs), sampled 24 months after the transplant. The origin of the receptors is a human patient who received a combined kidney and bone marrow transplant. Some T cells may trace back to the graft donor.

This rearrangement joins TRBV11-3 to TRBJ2-5; TRBD2 agrees at 10 bases. The CDR3 has 14 residues. Germline CDR1 SGHNT, CDR2 YENEEA. V was pared by 5 bases and J by 2 bases, with 2 bases of the junction left unmatched. In DNA form, the CDR3 reads TGTGCCAGCAGCGTAGCGGGGGGTCAAGAGACCCAGTACTTC. It specifies CASSVAGGQETQYF.

Comment on this clone: At one end, the junction sequence differs from germline, possibly due to a read error. The chain recombines TRBV19 with TRBJ1-1; 9 nucleotides align to TRBD1. Germline V lookup: CDR1 LNHDA, CDR2 SQIVND (reference sequence). This CDR3 region has 12 residues. In DNA form, the CDR3 reads TGTGCCAGCGGCACAGGGGGCGGCGGAAGCTACTTT. As protein: CASGTGGGGSYF.

V gene TRBV15 combines with J gene TRBJ2-5; the D is unclear. CDR1 and CDR2 from the germline V gene are LNHNV and YYDKDF (reference sequence). This CDR3 region has 11 residues. The germline V and J ends were trimmed by 2 bases and 5 bases, with 3 bases remaining between them. The CDR3 sequence is CATSRSETQYF. DNA of the CDR3: TGTGCCACCAGCAGAAGCGAGACCCAGTACTTC.

The rearrangement links TRBV2 to TRBJ2-2; 7 bases are a match to TRBD1. Germline CDR1 reads SNHLY; CDR2 reads FYNNEI. After removal of 3 bases from V and 4 bases from J, the junction contained 2 bases not matched to a gene. The CDR3 length is 14 residues. The CDR3 loop reads CASSDRGFTGELFF. The CDR3 DNA reads TGTGCCAGCAGTGACAGGGGGTTCACCGGGGAGCTGTTTTTT.

CDR3 nucleotides: TGTGCCAGCAGCCCGAACAGTGCTATGGACGAGCAGTACTTC. Protein sequence: CASSPNSAMDEQYF. This chain joins TRBV5-5 and TRBJ2-7; D unresolved. Between the trimmed V and J ends, which lost 4 bases and 5 bases, there was a span of 16 bases. There are 14 residues in the CDR3. From germline, CDR1 is SGHKS and CDR2 YYEKEE (reference sequence). The full variable domain, in which reference TRBV5-5 and TRBJ2-7 provide the parts outside the CDR3, is DAGVTQSPTHLIKTRGQQVTLRCSPISGHKSVSWYQQVLGQGPQFIFQYYEKEERGRGNFPDRFSARQFPNYSSELNVNALLLGDSALYLCASSPNSAMDEQYFGPGTRLTVT.

V and J are TRBV5-6 and TRBJ1-2; D call uncertain. Germline assignment: CDR1 SGHDT and CDR2 YYEEEE. The ends were cut back, 2 bases at V and 2 bases at J, with 7 bases in the middle. CDR3 length equals 13 residues. The DNA for the CDR3 is TGTGCCAGCAGCTTCTGGCAGAACTATGGCTACACCTTC. It translates to CASSFWQNYGYTF.

The chain couples TRBV7-9 to TRBJ2-1; 7 positions match TRBD1. Germline values: CDR1 SEHNR, CDR2 FQNEAQ (reference sequence). The CDR3 is made up of 15 amino acids. The trim removed 1 base at V and 9 bases at J, leaving 9 bases unmatched. CDR3 sequence reads: CASSLVVGQLVEQFF. The CDR3 DNA follows: TGTGCCAGCAGCTTAGTTGTGGGACAGCTTGTTGAGCAGTTCTTC.

The chain couples TRBV5-6 to TRBJ2-2, with D possibly TRBD2 on 6 matching bases. This CDR3 has 16 residues. Germline V gene lookup returns CDR1 SGHDT and CDR2 YYEEEE. V gave up 3 bases and J gave up 5 bases, with 17 bases separating them. The CDR3 reads CASSWRGPLNTGELFF. The CDR3 DNA sequence: TGTGCCAGCAGCTGGAGGGGACCCTTAAATACCGGGGAGCTGTTTTTT.

This clone was observed a few times. The rearrangement joins TRBV7-9 to TRBJ1-4; D gene unclear. The CDR3 sequence is 15 residues long. Germline-derived CDR1 and CDR2 are SEHNR and FQNEAQ (reference sequence). Trimming removed 1 base at V and 8 bases at J, with 14 bases between. The CDR3 loop reads CASSLVTSNREKLFF. CDR3 DNA: TGTGCCAGCAGCTTAGTCACATCCAACAGAGAAAAACTGTTTTTT.

This chain uses TRBV6-5 with TRBJ2-5; possible D gene TRBD1, 6 bases. V was trimmed by 1 base and J by 5 bases, leaving 14 bases between them. The CDR3 spans 15 residues. Germline-derived CDR1 and CDR2 are MNHEY and SVGAGI. CDR3 nucleotide sequence: TGTGCCAGCAGTTACTGGAACAGGGTTGGCGAGACCCAGTACTTC. This sequence encodes CASSYWNRVGETQYF.

This chain joins TRBV5-4 and TRBJ1-1; D possibly corresponds to TRBD1 (5 bases). There are 18 residues in the CDR3. The germline gives CDR1 SGHNT, CDR2 YYREEE (reference sequence). V lost 5 bases to trimming and J lost 0 bases, with 23 bases between them. For the CDR3, the DNA is TGTGCCAGCAGTTTGTACGGTTTCGGGGGGGAAATGAACACTGAAGCTTTCTTT. Its translation is CASSLYGFGGEMNTEAFF. The variable domain in full, completed from reference TRBV5-4 and TRBJ1-1, reads ETGVTQSPTHLIKTRGQQVTLRCSSQSGHNTVSWYQQALGQGPQFIFQYYREEENGRGNFPPRFSGLQFPNYSSELNVNALELDDSALYLCASSLYGFGGEMNTEAFFGQGTRLTVV.

This clone was seen a handful of times. The V and J genes are TRBV5-6 and TRBJ1-1, with a tentative D call TRBD1 (6 bases). The CDR3 has 14 amino acids. V lost 4 bases, J lost 8 bases, and 18 bases lay in between. CDR1 SGHDT and CDR2 YYEEEE come from the germline V gene. The CDR3 region is CASSRGGTLEEAFF. The CDR3 DNA is TGTGCCAGCAGCCGAGGGGGAACCTTGGAAGAAGCTTTCTTT. Supplemented by reference TRBV5-6 and TRBJ1-1, the full variable domain reads DAGVTQSPTHLIKTRGQQVTLRCSPKSGHDTVSWYQQALGQGPQFIFQYYEEEERQRGNFPDRFSGHQFPNYSSELNVNALLLGDSALYLCASSRGGTLEEAFFGQGTRLTVV.

This chain uses TRBV4-1 with TRBJ1-6; D remains ambiguous. V lost 1 base to trimming and J lost 4 bases, with 8 bases between them. Germline assignment: CDR1 MGHRA and CDR2 YSYEKL. The CDR3 has 15 amino acids. Here the CDR3 DNA reads TGCGCCAGCAGCCAAGCCGGACTGTATAATTCACCCCTCCACTTT. It is translated as CASSQAGLYNSPLHF.

The J gene is TRBJ2-7, the V gene TRBV7-6; a possible D gene is TRBD2 (6 bases). The ends were cut back, 5 bases at V and 0 bases at J, with 11 bases in the middle. CDR1 and CDR2 (germline): SGHVS, FNYEAQ. The CDR3 has 14 residues. For the CDR3, the DNA is TGTGCCAGCAGCATGGGGGGAAGCTCCTACGAGCAGTACTTC. It is translated as CASSMGGSSYEQYF.

The count of this clone is one. The V and J genes are TRBV5-1 and TRBJ2-1, with 13 bases aligning to TRBD2. From germline, CDR1 is SGHRS and CDR2 YFSETQ. CDR3 size: 18 residues. Unmatched junction bases numbered 12, after V lost 2 bases and J lost 7 bases. The chain's CDR3 is CASSLDATSGGTGNEQFF. CDR3 nucleotides: TGCGCCAGCAGCTTAGATGCGACTAGCGGGGGGACGGGGAATGAGCAGTTCTTC.

This chain links TRBV19 with TRBJ2-3; maybe TRBD1 (7 bases). The length of the CDR3 is 15 residues. Per the germline V gene, CDR1 is LNHDA and CDR2 is SQIVND (reference sequence). V dropped 3 bases and J dropped 2 bases, with 12 bases sitting between them. CDR3 region: CASSIGGTDTDTQYF. In DNA, the CDR3 is TGTGCCAGTAGTATTGGGGGGACAGACACAGATACGCAGTATTTT.

The rearrangement links TRBV2 to TRBJ2-3; 10 bases line up with TRBD1. V lost 3 bases and J lost 4; bases outside the gene matches: 4. CDR3 length: 15 residues. Per the germline V gene, CDR1 is SNHLY and CDR2 is FYNNEI. CDR3 DNA: TGTGCCAGCAGTGAGGGACAGGGGATGGCAGATACGCAGTATTTT. Its translation is CASSEGQGMADTQYF.